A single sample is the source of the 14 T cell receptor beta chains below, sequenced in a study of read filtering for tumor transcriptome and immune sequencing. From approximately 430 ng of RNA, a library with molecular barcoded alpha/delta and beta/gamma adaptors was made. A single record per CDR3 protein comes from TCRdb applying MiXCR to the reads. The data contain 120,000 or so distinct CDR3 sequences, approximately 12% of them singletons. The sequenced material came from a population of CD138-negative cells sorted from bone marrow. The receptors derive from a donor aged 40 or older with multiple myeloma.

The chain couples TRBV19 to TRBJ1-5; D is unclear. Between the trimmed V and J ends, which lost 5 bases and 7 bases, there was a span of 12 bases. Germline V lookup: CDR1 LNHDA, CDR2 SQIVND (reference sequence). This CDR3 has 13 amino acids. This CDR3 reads CASSRRFMQPQHF. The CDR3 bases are TGTGCCAGTAGTCGACGGTTTATGCAGCCCCAGCATTTT.

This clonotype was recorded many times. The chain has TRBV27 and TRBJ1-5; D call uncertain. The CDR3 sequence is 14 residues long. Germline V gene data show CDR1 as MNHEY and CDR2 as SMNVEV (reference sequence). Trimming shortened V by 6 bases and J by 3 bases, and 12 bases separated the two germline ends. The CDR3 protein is CASSSVGFNQPQHF. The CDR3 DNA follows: TGTGCCAGCAGCTCCGTCGGTTTCAATCAGCCCCAGCATTTT.

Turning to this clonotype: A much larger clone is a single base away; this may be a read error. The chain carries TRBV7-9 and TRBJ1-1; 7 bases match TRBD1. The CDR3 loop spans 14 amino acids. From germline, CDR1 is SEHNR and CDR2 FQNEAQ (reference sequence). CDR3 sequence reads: CASSSQGWGTEALF. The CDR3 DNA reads TGTGCCAGCAGCTCACAGGGGTGGGGCACTGAAGCTCTCTTT.

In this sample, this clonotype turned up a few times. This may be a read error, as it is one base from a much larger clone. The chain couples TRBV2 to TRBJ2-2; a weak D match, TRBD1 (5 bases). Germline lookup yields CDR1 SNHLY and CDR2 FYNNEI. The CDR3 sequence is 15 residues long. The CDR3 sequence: CASSESRVNTAELFF. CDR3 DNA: TGTGCCAGCAGTGAATCCAGGGTCAACACCGCGGAGCTGTTTTTT.

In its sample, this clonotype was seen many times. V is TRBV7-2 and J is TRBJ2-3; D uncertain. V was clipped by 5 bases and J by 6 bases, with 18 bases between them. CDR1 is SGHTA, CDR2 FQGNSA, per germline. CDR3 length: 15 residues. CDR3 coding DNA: TGTGCCAGCAGCATGCAAGAGTTGGGTCTGGATACGCAGTATTTT. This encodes CASSMQELGLDTQYF.

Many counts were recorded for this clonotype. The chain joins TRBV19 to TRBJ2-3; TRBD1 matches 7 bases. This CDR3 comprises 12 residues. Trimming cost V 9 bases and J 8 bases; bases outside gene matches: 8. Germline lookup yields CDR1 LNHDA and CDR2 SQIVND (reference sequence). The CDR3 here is CASRDRHFTQYF. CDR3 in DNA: TGTGCCAGCCGGGACAGACACTTTACGCAGTATTTT.

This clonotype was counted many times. The CDR3 is CASSLSGPENTEAFF. CDR3 bases: TGCGCCAGCAGCTTGTCGGGACCCGAGAACACTGAAGCTTTCTTT. The V call is TRBV5-1, the J call TRBJ1-1, with a tentative D call TRBD1 (5 bases). Germline CDR1 SGHRS, CDR2 YFSETQ. This CDR3 region has 15 residues. Trimming left V 1 base short and J 1 base short, with 11 bases between.

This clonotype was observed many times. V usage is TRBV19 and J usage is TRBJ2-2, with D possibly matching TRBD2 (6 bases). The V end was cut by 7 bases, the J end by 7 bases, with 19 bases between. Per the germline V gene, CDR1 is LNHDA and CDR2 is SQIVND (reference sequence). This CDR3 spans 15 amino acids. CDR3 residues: CASIMWGDLSGELFF. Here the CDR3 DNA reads TGTGCCAGTATAATGTGGGGGGATCTCAGCGGGGAGCTGTTTTTT.

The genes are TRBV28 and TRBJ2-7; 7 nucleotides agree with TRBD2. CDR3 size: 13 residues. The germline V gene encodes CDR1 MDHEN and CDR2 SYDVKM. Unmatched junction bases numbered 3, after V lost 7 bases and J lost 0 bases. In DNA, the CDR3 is TGTGCCAGCACGGGCGGGAGCTCCTACGAGCAGTACTTC. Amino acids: CASTGGSSYEQYF.

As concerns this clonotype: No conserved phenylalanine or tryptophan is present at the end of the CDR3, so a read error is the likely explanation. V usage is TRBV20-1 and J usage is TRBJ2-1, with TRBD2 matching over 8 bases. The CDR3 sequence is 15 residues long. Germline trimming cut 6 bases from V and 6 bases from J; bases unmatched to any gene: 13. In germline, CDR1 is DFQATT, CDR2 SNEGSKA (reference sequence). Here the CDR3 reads CSAFLLAGPANEQFS. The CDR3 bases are TGCAGTGCCTTCCTTCTAGCGGGCCCCGCCAATGAGCAGTTCTCC.

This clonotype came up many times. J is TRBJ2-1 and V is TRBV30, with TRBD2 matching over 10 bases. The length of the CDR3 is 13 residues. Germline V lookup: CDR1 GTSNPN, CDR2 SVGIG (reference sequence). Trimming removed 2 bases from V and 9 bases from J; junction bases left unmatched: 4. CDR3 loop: CAWSKVAGGEQFF. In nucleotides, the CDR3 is TGTGCCTGGAGTAAGGTAGCGGGAGGTGAGCAGTTCTTC.

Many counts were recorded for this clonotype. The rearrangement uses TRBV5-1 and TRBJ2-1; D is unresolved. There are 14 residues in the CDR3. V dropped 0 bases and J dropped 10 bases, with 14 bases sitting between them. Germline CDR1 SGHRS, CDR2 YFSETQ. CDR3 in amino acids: CASSLVASVAEQFF. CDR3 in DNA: TGCGCCAGCAGCTTGGTGGCTAGTGTGGCCGAGCAGTTCTTC.

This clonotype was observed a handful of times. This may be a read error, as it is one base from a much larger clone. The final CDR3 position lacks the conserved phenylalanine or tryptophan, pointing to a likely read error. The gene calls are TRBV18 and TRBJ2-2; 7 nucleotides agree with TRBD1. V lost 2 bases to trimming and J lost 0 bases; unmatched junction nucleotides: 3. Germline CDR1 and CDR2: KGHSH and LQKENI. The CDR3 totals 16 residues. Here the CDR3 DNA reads TGTGCCAGCTCACCAATCCAGGGGGCGAACACCGGGGAGCTGTTTTAT. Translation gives CASSPIQGANTGELFY.

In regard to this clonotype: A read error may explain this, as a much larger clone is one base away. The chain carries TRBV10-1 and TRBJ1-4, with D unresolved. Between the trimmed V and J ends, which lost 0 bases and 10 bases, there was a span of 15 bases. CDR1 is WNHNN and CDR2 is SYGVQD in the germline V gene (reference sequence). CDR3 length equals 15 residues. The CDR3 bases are TGCGCCAGCAGTGAGTCGACCAGACGGGGTGGAAAACTGTTTTTT. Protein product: CASSESTRRGGKLFF.